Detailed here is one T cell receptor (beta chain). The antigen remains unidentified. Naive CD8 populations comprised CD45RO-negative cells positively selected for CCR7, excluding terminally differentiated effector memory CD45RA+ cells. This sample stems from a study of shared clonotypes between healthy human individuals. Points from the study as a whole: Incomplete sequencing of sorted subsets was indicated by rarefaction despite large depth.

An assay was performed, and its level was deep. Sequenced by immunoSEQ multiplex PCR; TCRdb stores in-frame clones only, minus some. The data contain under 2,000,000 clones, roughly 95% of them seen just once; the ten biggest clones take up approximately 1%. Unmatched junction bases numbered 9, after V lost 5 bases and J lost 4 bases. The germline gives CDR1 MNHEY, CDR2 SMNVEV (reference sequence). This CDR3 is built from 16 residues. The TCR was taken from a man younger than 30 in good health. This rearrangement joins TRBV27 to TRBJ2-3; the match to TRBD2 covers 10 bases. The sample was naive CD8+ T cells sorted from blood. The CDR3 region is CASSTLAGAFSDTQYF. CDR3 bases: TGTGCCAGCAGTACGCTAGCGGGAGCGTTTTCAGATACGCAGTATTTT.